This TCR beta chain was profiled in a study of blood T cell repertoires in COVID-19. About the study: PBMCs, B-cell-depleted T cells, or T cells were the source of the cDNA or gDNA that made up the material.

Generated by immunoSEQ multiplex PCR, the TCRdb table keeps only in-frame clones and is missing some. The profile shows tens of thousands of clones, over 75% of them singletons. In its sample, this clone was seen once. The germline V gene encodes CDR1 SGHNT and CDR2 YYREEE (reference sequence). V dropped 0 bases and J dropped 0 bases, with 7 bases sitting between them. This CDR3 is built from 16 residues. This chain joins TRBV5-4 and TRBJ2-6; no reliable D call. This TCR derives from a woman older than 75 with acute or convalescent COVID-19. The sequencing sample was made of peripheral blood. CDR3 nucleotide sequence: TGTGCCAGCAGCTTGGACGCCGGCTCTGGGGCCAACGTCCTGACTTTC. Protein: CASSLDAGSGANVLTF.